This T cell receptor (beta chain) was sequenced for a study of cytomegalovirus exposure and HLA in healthy donors. Study-level findings and limits: The authors listed over 150 TCR beta chains as cytomegalovirus-associated.

The study ran its PCR with 60 Vbeta and 13 Jbeta primers. In the original processing: It was a later analysis that counted some 80 million unique TCR beta chains, of which approximately 9.9 million were shared. Method: immunoSEQ multiplex PCR; TCRdb's copy keeps in-frame clones and lacks some. For V, J and clone size, that table is used; D and trimming come from the DNA. This table has about 93,000 clones, less than 80% appearing once. Germline V gene sequence: CDR1 MDHEN, CDR2 SYDVKM. The CDR3 is made up of 11 amino acids. Trimming removed 4 bases from V and 5 bases from J, with 5 bases in between. This clone showed up just a few times. What it binds is unknown.

Source material: PBMCs. This clonotype originated in a woman in her forties in good health and CMV-seronegative. J is TRBJ1-2 and V is TRBV28; no clear D gene. The CDR3 spells CASSSPYGYTF. As DNA, the CDR3 is TGTGCCAGCAGTTCCCCGTATGGCTACACCTTC.